This T cell receptor beta chain is from a study of vaccination and CD4 T cells after COVID-19. Study context: Each participant underwent a two-dose regimen of either the BNT162b2 or the mRNA-1273 vaccine. Researchers treated cells with overlapping spike peptides taken from SARS-CoV-2, HCoV-NL63, HCoV-OC43 and HCoV-229E.

Germline-derived CDR1 and CDR2 are MNHNS and SASEGT. This CDR3 is built from 13 residues. Deletions cut 7 bases from V and 10 bases from J, with 16 bases between. The treatment was: approximately 9-day PBMC culture with coronavirus spike peptide pools or control peptides (ViraFEST assay). ViraFEST used peptide pools to expand antigen-specific T cells and subsequently sequenced their TCRs. This clonotype appeared a single time. Its antigen is unidentified. Cultured CD4+ T cell DNA was sequenced using the Oncomine TCR Beta short-read assay. The source of extracted genomic DNA was cultured CD4+ T cells. MiXCR, run by TCRdb on the PCR reads, gives a single entry per CDR3 protein. The data show fewer than 15,000 distinct CDR3 sequences, about 67% seen once.

Sequences were obtained from CD4+ T cells from blood, cultured in vitro. This chain links TRBV6-1 with TRBJ1-4; D may be TRBD1 (5 bases). The origin of this receptor is a human donor who had recovered from COVID-19. CDR3 DNA: TGTGCCAGCACCGAAGGGCAGGGCGGAAAACTGTTTTTT. Protein sequence: CASTEGQGGKLFF.